The rows below give T cell receptor beta chains drawn from one sample of a study of control samples from healthy donors and cancer patients. Data came from immunoSEQ multiplex PCR; TCRdb stores just in-frame clones and leaves some out. The data show some 130,000 clones, just under 90% seen once. The sample consisted of PBMCs. The receptors originated from a man aged 45 to 65 with head and neck cancer. CDR3s include the opening cysteine and the closing phenylalanine or tryptophan. A D gene is named only where the DNA matches it firmly. Rows may omit the clone size; those that give it use once, few, many or a size class.

V	size	J	D	DNA	CDR3
TRBV24-1	.	TRBJ2-3	.	TGTGCCACCGGCCCAGGGGCGGGGGATACGCAGTATTTT	CATGPGAGDTQYF
TRBV3-1/TRBV3-2	.	TRBJ1-2	TRBD1	TGTGCCAGCAGCTACCATCGGACAGGGCCACTAGACTATGGCTACACCTTC	CASSYHRTGPLDYGYTF
TRBV3-1/TRBV3-2	.	TRBJ1-2	TRBD1	TGTGCCACATTGACAGGGGGAGATGGCTACACCTTC	CATLTGGDGYTF
TRBV9	few	TRBJ1-6	TRBD1	TGTGCCAGCAGCGTAGACTTCGGGACAGCTTATAATTCACCCCTCCACTTT	CASSVDFGTAYNSPLHF
TRBV28	.	TRBJ2-2	.	TGTGCCAGCAGTTTCCGCCGACGTATGGGGGGCGATGCCGGGGAGCTGTTTTTT	CASSFRRRMGGDAGELFF
TRBV6-4	.	TRBJ2-1	.	TGTGCCAGCAGCGAGATACGCGAGGAGCGGCAGTTCTTC	CASSEIREERQFF
TRBV5-1	.	TRBJ2-7	TRBD2	TGCGCCAGCAGCATAGGGACTAGCGGGGTAAACGAGCAGTACTTC	CASSIGTSGVNEQYF
TRBV25-1	.	TRBJ1-5	.	TGTGCCAGCAGTGACAGTAATCAGCCCCAGCATTTT	CASSDSNQPQHF
TRBV5-5	.	TRBJ1-5	.	TGTGCCAGCAGCCTAAGGACTTCAGGCAATCAGCCCCAGCATTTT	CASSLRTSGNQPQHF
TRBV9	.	TRBJ1-3	.	TGTGCCAGCAGCGTAGCGGACAGCTCTGGAAACACCATATATTTT	CASSVADSSGNTIYF
TRBV3-1/TRBV3-2	.	TRBJ2-5	.	TGTGCCAGCAGCCGCCAGCGGGCGCGGCAGCAGACTAATCCCTTCCCTGGGTACCAAGAGACCCAGTACTTC	CASSRQRARQQTNPFPGYQETQYF
TRBV27	.	TRBJ1-5	.	TGTGCCAGCAGTCCCCGGGGAGGATCAGCCCAGCATTTT	CASSPRGGSAQHF
TRBV2	.	TRBJ2-7	.	TGTGCCAGCGAGATTGAGACCTACGAGCAGTACTTC	CASEIETYEQYF
TRBV7-2	.	TRBJ2-1	TRBD1	TGTGCCAGCAGCTTAGCGCCGACAGGGGATAACTACAATGAGCAGTTCTTC	CASSLAPTGDNYNEQFF
TRBV6-1	.	TRBJ2-5	.	TGTGCCAGCAGTGAAGTTACAGGGCGGGAGACCCAGTACTTC	CASSEVTGRETQYF
TRBV20-1	.	TRBJ1-2	.	TGTAGTGCCAGGGAGTATGGCTACACCTTC	CSAREYGYTF
TRBV27	.	TRBJ1-1	.	TGTGCCAGCAGTTTAGGGACGTCTACCATGAACACTGAAGCTTTCTTT	CASSLGTSTMNTEAFF
TRBV7-2	.	TRBJ2-7	.	TGTGCCAGCAGCTTAGGGGGGGCGATGGGGAACGAGCAGTACTTC	CASSLGGAMGNEQYF
TRBV11-1	.	TRBJ2-7	.	TGTGCCAGCAGCCCTAGGGACTCCCGCTCCTACGAGCAGTACTTC	CASSPRDSRSYEQYF
TRBV29-1	few	TRBJ1-2	TRBD1	TGCAGCGTCGTTGCCCAGGACAGGGACATTAACTATGGCTACACCTTC	CSVVAQDRDINYGYTF
TRBV5-4	.	TRBJ2-7	.	TGTGCCAGCAGCTTGGACCAGATGGGGAACGAGCAGTACTTC	CASSLDQMGNEQYF
TRBV7-9	.	TRBJ1-1	.	TGTGCCAGCAACAGGATGAACACTGAAGCTTTCTTT	CASNRMNTEAFF
TRBV19	.	TRBJ2-5	.	TGTGCCAGTCGTGCCCAATATGCGACCTCGCAGGGGGAGACCCAGTACTTC	CASRAQYATSQGETQYF
TRBV6-5	.	TRBJ2-5	TRBD1	TGTGCCAGCAGGCCTACAGGGGGCGGGGAGACCCAGTACTTC	CASRPTGGGETQYF
TRBV30	once	TRBJ1-1	.	TGTGCCTGGAGTGTAGCGGGGAACACTGAAGCTTTCTTT	CAWSVAGNTEAFF
TRBV5-4	once	TRBJ2-6	.	TGTGCCAGCAGTTCTGGAGGATCTGGGGCCAACGTCCTGACTTTC	CASSSGGSGANVLTF
TRBV18	.	TRBJ1-2	.	TGTGCCAGCTCGCCTTATAACTCGGACACTCGCTATGGCTACACCTTC	CASSPYNSDTRYGYTF
TRBV19	.	TRBJ2-6	.	TGTGCCAGTAGCAACCAGGGGATCGGAGGGGCCAACGTCCTGACTTTC	CASSNQGIGGANVLTF
TRBV30	.	TRBJ1-5	.	TGTGCCTGGAGTGTAGGCCATAGCAATCAGCCCCAGCATTTT	CAWSVGHSNQPQHF
TRBV6-5	.	TRBJ1-2	TRBD1	TGTGCCAGCAGTTACTCGAGGGACAGCTATGGCTACACCTTC	CASSYSRDSYGYTF
TRBV28	.	TRBJ2-3	.	TGTGCCAGCATGACGGGGGCGATTTCAGATACGCAGTATTTT	CASMTGAISDTQYF
TRBV7-9	.	TRBJ2-1	TRBD1	TGTGCCAGCAGCTTAGGGGACAGGGCCCACAATGAGCAGTTCTTC	CASSLGDRAHNEQFF
TRBV10-3	.	TRBJ1-1	.	TGTGCCATCAGTCCCGAGGGGTGGGGAGCTTTCTTT	CAISPEGWGAFF
TRBV5-6	.	TRBJ1-6	.	TGTGCCAGCAGCTTGGATGTGAGCTCCTATAATTCACCCCTCCACTTT	CASSLDVSSYNSPLHF
TRBV2	.	TRBJ2-7	.	TGTGCCAGCAAGCCAGGGTCCGCATACGAGCAGTACTTC	CASKPGSAYEQYF
TRBV2	.	TRBJ2-7	TRBD1	TGTGCCAGCGGGGACAGGAACTCCTACGAGCAGTACTTC	CASGDRNSYEQYF
TRBV19	.	TRBJ2-1	.	TGTGCCAGTAGTGAACAGGGAAACCTCGACAATGAGCAGTTCTTC	CASSEQGNLDNEQFF
TRBV7-9	.	TRBJ2-1	TRBD1	TGTGCCAGCAGCGGAGGACAGGACGGCTACAATGAGCAGTTCTTC	CASSGGQDGYNEQFF
TRBV10-3	.	TRBJ2-2	TRBD1	TGTGCCATCACCACTCGGGACAGGGGCCAGAACACCGGGGAGCTGTTTTTT	CAITTRDRGQNTGELFF
TRBV30	.	TRBJ1-2	.	TGTGCCTGGAGTGTAGTCCCAGATTATGGCTACACCTTC	CAWSVVPDYGYTF
TRBV28	.	TRBJ2-2	TRBD1	TGTGCCAGCAGATCGACAGGGGACCCACGGAGGGAGCTGTTTTTT	CASRSTGDPRRELFF
TRBV21-1	.	TRBJ2-2	.	TGTGCCAGCAGCCCCCAAGGGGTGACCGGGGAGCTGTTTTTT	CASSPQGVTGELFF
TRBV6-5	.	TRBJ2-7	.	TGTGCCACAATGACCTACGAGCAGTACTTC	CATMTYEQYF
TRBV9	.	TRBJ1-2	.	TGTGCCAGCAGCGCCCCAGGGTTTGGCTACACCTTC	CASSAPGFGYTF
TRBV2	few	TRBJ2-5	.	TGTGCCAGCAGTGAATACGGGACACCTAACCAAGAGACCCAGTACTTC	CASSEYGTPNQETQYF
TRBV5-4	.	TRBJ2-3	TRBD2	TGTGCCAGCAGCCTACCTGGGACTAAAGATACGCAGTATTTT	CASSLPGTKDTQYF
TRBV5-8	.	TRBJ1-3	.	TGTGCCAGCAGCTTGTATGGAAACACCATATATTTT	CASSLYGNTIYF
TRBV7-7	once	TRBJ2-1	.	TGTGCCAGCGGGGAGGCCTTAGGGAATGAGCAGTTCTTC	CASGEALGNEQFF
TRBV6-5	.	TRBJ1-1	TRBD1	TGTGCCAGCAGCCTAGGGACAGGGGGCACTGAAGCTTTCTTT	CASSLGTGGTEAFF
TRBV7-6	.	TRBJ1-3	.	TGTGCCAGCAGCTTAGGATCGGGTTCCTCGGGAAACACCATATATTTT	CASSLGSGSSGNTIYF
TRBV27	.	TRBJ2-3	TRBD2	TGTGCCAGCAGTTTGCCCTCTAGCGGTACAGATACGCAGTATTTT	CASSLPSSGTDTQYF
TRBV19	.	TRBJ2-3	.	TGTGCCAGTAGTGATTGGAGGGAGCCCACAGATACGCAGTATTTT	CASSDWREPTDTQYF
TRBV9	.	TRBJ2-1	TRBD2	TGTGCCAGCAGCCCGGGGACACTAGCGGGGCCCTACAATGAGCAGTTCTTC	CASSPGTLAGPYNEQFF
TRBV29-1	.	TRBJ1-5	TRBD1	TGCAGCTTTCAGGACAGGGGACAGCCCCAGCATTTT	CSFQDRGQPQHF
TRBV19	.	TRBJ2-1	.	TGTGCCAGTAGTATAGATCCCTTGTCAGGGTACAATGAGCAGTTCTTC	CASSIDPLSGYNEQFF
TRBV5-1	.	TRBJ2-1	TRBD2	TGCGCCAGCAGCCCCCGCCTAGCGGGAAAATTGTACAATGAGCAGTTCTTC	CASSPRLAGKLYNEQFF
TRBV5-4	.	TRBJ2-7	.	TGTGCCAGCAGCCAAGGAACGGCCTACGAGCAGTACTTC	CASSQGTAYEQYF
TRBV11-1	few	TRBJ1-2	TRBD1	TGTGCCAGCAGCATGGACAGGGCTGCCTATGGCTACACCTTC	CASSMDRAAYGYTF
TRBV9	.	TRBJ2-1	TRBD2	TGTGCCAGCAGCGTAGTCCCTAGCGGGGGGGGTGAGCAGTTCTTC	CASSVVPSGGGEQFF
TRBV28	.	TRBJ1-1	.	TGTGCCAGCAGTTTTTGGGCGAACACTGAAGCTTTCTTT	CASSFWANTEAFF